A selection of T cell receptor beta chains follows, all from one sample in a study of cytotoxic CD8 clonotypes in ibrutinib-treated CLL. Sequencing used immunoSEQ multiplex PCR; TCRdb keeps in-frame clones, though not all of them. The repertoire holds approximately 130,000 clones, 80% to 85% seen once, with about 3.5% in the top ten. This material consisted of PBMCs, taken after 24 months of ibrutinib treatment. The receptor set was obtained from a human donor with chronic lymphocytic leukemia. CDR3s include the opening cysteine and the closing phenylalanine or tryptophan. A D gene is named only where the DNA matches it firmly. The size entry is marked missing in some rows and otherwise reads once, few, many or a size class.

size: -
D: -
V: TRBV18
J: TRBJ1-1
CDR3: CASSQDRNTEAFF
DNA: TGTGCCAGCTCACAGGACAGGAACACTGAAGCTTTCTTT

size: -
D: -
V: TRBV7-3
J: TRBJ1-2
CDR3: CASSPPGRDNYGYTF
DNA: TGTGCCAGCAGCCCCCCGGGCAGGGATAACTATGGCTACACCTTC

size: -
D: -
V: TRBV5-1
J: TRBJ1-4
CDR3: CASSLAGMGAGDEKLFF
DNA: TGCGCCAGCAGCTTGGCCGGGATGGGGGCGGGAGATGAAAAACTGTTTTTT

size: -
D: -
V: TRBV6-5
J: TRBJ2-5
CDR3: CASSRGEAQYF
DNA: TGTGCCAGCAGCAGGGGCGAGGCCCAGTACTTC

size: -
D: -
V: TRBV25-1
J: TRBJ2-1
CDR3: CASGLGASYNEQFF
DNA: TGTGCCAGTGGTTTGGGGGCCTCCTACAATGAGCAGTTCTTC

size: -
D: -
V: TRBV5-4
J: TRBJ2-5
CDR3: CASSPGTETQYF
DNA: TGTGCCAGCAGCCCCGGGACAGAGACCCAGTACTTC

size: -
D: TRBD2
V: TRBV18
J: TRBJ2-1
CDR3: CASSPGTSGSNEQFF
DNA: TGTGCCAGCTCACCAGGGACTAGCGGTTCCAATGAGCAGTTCTTC

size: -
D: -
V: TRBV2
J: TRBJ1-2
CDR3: CASSERRVPSGYTF
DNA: TGTGCCAGCAGTGAACGTAGGGTCCCCAGTGGCTACACCTTC

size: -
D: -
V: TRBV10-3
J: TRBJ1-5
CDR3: CATTSGALNQPQHF
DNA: TGTGCCACCACTTCAGGGGCTCTGAATCAGCCCCAGCATTTT

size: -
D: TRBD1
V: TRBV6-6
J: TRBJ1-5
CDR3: CASSYSKGAAQPQHF
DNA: TGTGCCAGCAGTTACTCCAAGGGGGCGGCTCAGCCCCAGCATTTT

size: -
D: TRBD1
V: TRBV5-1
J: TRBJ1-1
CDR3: CASSQDRGQTEAFF
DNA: TGCGCCAGCAGTCAGGACAGGGGGCAAACTGAAGCTTTCTTT

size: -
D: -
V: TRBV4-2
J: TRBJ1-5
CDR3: CASSQRDTDQPQHF
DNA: TGTGCCAGCAGCCAAAGGGACACCGACCAGCCCCAGCATTTT

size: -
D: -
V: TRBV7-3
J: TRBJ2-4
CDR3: CASSLGAGTAKNIQYF
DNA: TGTGCCAGCAGCCTGGGGGCGGGGACGGCCAAAAACATTCAGTACTTC

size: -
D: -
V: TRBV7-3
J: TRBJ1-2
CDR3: CASSRSGIEGYTF
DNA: TGTGCCAGCAGCCGATCAGGGATTGAGGGCTACACCTTC

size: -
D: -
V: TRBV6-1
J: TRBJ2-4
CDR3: CASSDLFQYF
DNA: TGTGCCAGCAGTGATCTGTTTCAGTACTTC

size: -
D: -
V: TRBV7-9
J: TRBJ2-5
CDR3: CASSLEATTQYF
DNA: TGTGCCAGCAGCTTAGAAGCAACGACCCAGTACTTC

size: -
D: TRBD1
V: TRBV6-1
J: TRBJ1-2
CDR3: CASSEPGQDYGYTF
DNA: TGTGCCAGCAGTGAACCCGGACAGGACTATGGCTACACCTTC

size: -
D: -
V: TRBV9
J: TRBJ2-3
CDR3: CASSVGTSTDTQYF
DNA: TGTGCCAGCAGTGTGGGGACTAGCACAGATACGCAGTATTTT

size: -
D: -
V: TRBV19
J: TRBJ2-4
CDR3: CASSAGWATSSHKNIQYF
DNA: TGTGCCAGTAGTGCCGGGTGGGCTACTAGCAGCCACAAAAACATTCAGTACTTC

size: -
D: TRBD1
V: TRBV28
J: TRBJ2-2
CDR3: CASDLGQGGSGELFF
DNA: TGTGCCAGCGACCTGGGACAGGGGGGCTCCGGGGAGCTGTTTTTT

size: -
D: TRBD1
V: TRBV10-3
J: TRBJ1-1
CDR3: CAKRQGVDTEAFF
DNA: TGTGCCAAAAGACAGGGGGTGGATACTGAAGCTTTCTTT

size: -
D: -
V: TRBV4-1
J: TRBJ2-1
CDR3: CASSLGRTVNNEQFF
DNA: TGCGCCAGCAGCCTGGGGAGGACAGTTAACAATGAGCAGTTCTTC

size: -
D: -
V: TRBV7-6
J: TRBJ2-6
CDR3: CASSFGPSLGRGANVLTF
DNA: TGTGCCAGCAGTTTTGGGCCTTCGCTAGGTAGGGGGGCCAACGTCCTGACTTTC

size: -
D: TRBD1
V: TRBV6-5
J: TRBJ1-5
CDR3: CASSYSSTGVNQPQHF
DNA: TGTGCCAGCAGTTACTCGTCGACAGGGGTGAATCAGCCCCAGCATTTT

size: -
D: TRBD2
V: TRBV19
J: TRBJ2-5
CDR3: CASSTGGRGSLGETQYF
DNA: TGTGCCAGTAGTACGGGAGGAAGAGGTTCGTTGGGAGAGACCCAGTACTTC

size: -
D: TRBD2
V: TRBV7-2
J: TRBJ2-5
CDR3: CASSLEGLAGQETQYF
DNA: TGTGCCAGCAGCTTAGAGGGACTAGCGGGCCAAGAGACCCAGTACTTC

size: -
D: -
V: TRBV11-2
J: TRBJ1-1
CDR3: CASSLAQGTTEAFF
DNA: TGTGCCAGCAGTCTTGCGCAGGGAACGACTGAAGCTTTCTTT

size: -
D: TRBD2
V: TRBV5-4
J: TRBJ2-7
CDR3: CASSPGGSYEQYF
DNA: TGTGCCAGCTCACCGGGGGGCTCCTACGAGCAGTACTTC

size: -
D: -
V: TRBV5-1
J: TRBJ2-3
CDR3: CASSLGDFTDTQYF
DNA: TGCGCCAGCAGCCTGGGGGACTTCACAGATACGCAGTATTTT

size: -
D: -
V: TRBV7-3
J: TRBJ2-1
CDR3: CASSRFSGLYGEQFF
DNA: TGTGCCAGCAGCCGATTTAGCGGCCTTTACGGTGAGCAGTTCTTC

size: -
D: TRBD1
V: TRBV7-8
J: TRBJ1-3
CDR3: CASSLAGQGLGNTIYF
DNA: TGTGCCAGCAGCTTAGCGGGACAGGGTTTAGGAAACACCATATATTTT

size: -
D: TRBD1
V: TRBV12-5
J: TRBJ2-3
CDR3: CASGGDLRTGWYTQYF
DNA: TGTGCTAGTGGTGGCGACCTAAGGACAGGGTGGTATACGCAGTATTTT

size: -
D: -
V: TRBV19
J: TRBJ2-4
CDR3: CASSIRAGGDTKNIQYF
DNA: TGTGCCAGTAGTATCAGGGCTGGGGGAGATACCAAAAACATTCAGTACTTC

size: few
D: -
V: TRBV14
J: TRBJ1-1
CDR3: CASSQDLRGRTEAFF
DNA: TGTGCCAGCAGCCAAGATCTGCGGGGGCGCACTGAAGCTTTCTTT

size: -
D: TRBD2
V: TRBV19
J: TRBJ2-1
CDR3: CASSIRIIGLAGANNEQFF
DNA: TGTGCCAGTAGTATCCGTATCATTGGGCTAGCGGGGGCTAACAATGAGCAGTTCTTC

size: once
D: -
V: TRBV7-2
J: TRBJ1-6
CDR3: CASSLDLRATYNSPLHF
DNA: TGTGCCAGCAGCTTGGACCTCCGGGCTACCTATAATTCACCCCTCCACTTT

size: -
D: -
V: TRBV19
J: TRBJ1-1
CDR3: CASSIGGRQNTEAFF
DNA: TGTGCCAGTAGTATAGGGGGCAGACAGAACACTGAAGCTTTCTTT

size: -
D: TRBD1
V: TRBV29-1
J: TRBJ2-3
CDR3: CSRKEDRDGTDTQYF
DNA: TGCAGCAGGAAAGAAGACAGGGATGGTACAGATACGCAGTATTTT

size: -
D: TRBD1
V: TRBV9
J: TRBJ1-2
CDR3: CASSAGTGDYGYTF
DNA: TGTGCCAGCAGCGCAGGGACAGGGGACTATGGCTACACCTTC

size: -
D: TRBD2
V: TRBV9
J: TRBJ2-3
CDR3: CASSAASGGTDTQYF
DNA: TGTGCCAGCAGCGCCGCTAGCGGGGGTACAGATACGCAGTATTTT

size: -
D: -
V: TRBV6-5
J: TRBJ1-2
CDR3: CASRPQIINYGYTF
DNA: TGTGCCAGCAGACCTCAGATAATAAACTATGGCTACACCTTC

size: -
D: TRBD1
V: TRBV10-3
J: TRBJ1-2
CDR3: CAISGGTGINYGYTF
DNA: TGTGCCATCAGTGGGGGGACAGGTATTAACTATGGCTACACCTTC

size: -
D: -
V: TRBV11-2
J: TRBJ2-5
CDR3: CASSLEGPRETQYF
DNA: TGTGCCAGCAGCTTAGAGGGCCCTCGGGAGACCCAGTACTTC

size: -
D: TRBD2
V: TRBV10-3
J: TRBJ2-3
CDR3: CAIRGEARTSGGHPSTDTQYF
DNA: TGTGCCATCAGGGGAGAGGCAAGGACTAGCGGGGGGCACCCTAGCACAGATACGCAGTATTTT

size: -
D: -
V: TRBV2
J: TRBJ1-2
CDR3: CASRATPPYGYTF
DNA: TGTGCCAGCAGGGCGACACCCCCCTATGGCTACACCTTC

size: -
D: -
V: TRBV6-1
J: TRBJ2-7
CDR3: CASSEAGLQYF
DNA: TGTGCCAGCAGTGAAGCGGGGTTGCAGTACTTC

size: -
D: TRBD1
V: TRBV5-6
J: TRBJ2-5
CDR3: CASSGDRQETQYF
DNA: TGTGCCAGCAGCGGGGACAGGCAAGAGACCCAGTACTTC

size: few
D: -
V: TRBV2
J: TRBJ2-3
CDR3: CASRGLGWTQYF
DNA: TGTGCCAGCAGAGGCCTGGGATGGACGCAGTATTTT

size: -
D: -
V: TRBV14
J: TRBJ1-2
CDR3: CASSHHRRDFYGYTF
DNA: TGTGCCAGCAGCCATCACCGCCGGGACTTTTATGGCTACACCTTC